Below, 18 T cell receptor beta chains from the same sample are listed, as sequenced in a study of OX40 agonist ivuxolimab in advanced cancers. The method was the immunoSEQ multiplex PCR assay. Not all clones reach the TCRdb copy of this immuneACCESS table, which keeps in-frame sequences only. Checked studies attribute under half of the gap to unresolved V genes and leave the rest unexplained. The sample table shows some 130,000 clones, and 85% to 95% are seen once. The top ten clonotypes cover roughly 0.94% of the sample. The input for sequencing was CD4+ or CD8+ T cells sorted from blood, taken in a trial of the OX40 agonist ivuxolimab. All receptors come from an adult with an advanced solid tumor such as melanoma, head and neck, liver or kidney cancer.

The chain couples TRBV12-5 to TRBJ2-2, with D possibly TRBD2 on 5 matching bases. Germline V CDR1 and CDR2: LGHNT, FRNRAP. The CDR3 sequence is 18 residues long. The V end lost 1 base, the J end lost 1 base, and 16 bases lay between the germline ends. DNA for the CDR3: TGTGCTAGTGGTTTGGATCATGCGGGCGATGAGAACACCGGGGAGCTGTTTTTT. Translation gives CASGLDHAGDENTGELFF.

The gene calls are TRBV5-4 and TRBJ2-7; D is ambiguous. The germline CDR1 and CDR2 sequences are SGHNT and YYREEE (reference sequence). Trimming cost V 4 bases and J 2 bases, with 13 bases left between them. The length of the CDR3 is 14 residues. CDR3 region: CASSGIQTTYEQYF. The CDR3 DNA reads TGTGCCAGCAGCGGGATCCAAACGACCTACGAGCAGTACTTC.

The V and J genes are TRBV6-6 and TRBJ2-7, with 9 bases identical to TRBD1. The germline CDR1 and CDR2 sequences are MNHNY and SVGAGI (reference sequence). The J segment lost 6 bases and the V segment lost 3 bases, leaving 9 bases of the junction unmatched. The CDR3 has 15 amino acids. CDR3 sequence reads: CASSYSAGQGSEQYF. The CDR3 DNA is TGTGCCAGCAGTTATTCAGCGGGACAGGGCTCCGAGCAGTACTTC.

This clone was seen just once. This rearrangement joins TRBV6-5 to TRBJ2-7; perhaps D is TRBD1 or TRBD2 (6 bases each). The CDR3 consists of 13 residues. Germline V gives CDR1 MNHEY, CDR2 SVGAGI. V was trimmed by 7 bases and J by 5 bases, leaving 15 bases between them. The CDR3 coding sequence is TGTGCCAGCATTTCGGGGGCCGACCACGAGCAGTACTTC. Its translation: CASISGADHEQYF.

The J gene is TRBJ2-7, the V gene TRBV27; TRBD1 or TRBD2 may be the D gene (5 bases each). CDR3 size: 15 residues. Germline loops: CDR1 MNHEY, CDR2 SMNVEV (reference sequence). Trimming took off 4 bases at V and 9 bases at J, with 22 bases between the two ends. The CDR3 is CASSSSSGALGRQYF. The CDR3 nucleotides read TGTGCCAGCAGTTCGTCCTCCGGGGCCCTCGGCAGGCAGTACTTC.

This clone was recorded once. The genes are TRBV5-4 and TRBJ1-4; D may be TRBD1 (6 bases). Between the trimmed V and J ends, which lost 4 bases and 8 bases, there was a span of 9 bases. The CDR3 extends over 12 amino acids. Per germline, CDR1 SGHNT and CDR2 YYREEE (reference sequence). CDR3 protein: CASSPRGEKLFF. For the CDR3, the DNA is TGTGCCAGCAGCCCTAGGGGGGAAAAACTGTTTTTT.

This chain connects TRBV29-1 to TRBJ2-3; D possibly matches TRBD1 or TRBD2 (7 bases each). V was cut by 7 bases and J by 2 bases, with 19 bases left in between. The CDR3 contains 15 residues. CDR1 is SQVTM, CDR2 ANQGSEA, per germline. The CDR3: CSAPQGGAFTDTQYF. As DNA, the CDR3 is TGCAGCGCTCCCCAGGGGGGGGCCTTCACAGATACGCAGTATTTT.

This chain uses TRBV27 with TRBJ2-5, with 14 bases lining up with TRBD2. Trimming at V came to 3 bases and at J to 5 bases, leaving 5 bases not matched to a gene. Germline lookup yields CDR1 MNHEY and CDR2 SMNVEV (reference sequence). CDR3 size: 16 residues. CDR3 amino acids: CASSFGTSGSRETQYF. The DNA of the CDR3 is TGTGCCAGCAGTTTCGGGACTAGCGGGAGTAGGGAGACCCAGTACTTC.

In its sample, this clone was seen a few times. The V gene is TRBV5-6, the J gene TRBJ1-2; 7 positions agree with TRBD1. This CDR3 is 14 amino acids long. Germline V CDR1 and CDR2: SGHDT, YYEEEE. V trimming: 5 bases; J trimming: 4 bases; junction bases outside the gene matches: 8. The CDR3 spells CASRGAGGSYGYTF. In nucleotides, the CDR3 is TGTGCCAGCAGAGGGGCAGGGGGGTCCTATGGCTACACCTTC.

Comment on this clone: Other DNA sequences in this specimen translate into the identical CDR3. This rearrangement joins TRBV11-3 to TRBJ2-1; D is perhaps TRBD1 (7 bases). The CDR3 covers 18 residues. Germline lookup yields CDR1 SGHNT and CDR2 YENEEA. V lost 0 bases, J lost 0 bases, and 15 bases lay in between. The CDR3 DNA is TGTGCCAGCAGCTTAGATCAGGGGGGCTCCAGCTCCTACAATGAGCAGTTCTTC. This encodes CASSLDQGGSSSYNEQFF.

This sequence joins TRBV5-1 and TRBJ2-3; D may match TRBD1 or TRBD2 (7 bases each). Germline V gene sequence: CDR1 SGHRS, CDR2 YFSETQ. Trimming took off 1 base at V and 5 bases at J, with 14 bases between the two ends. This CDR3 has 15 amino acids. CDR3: CASSLPGGGRDTQYF. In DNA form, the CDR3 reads TGCGCCAGCAGCTTGCCAGGGGGAGGGAGAGATACGCAGTATTTT. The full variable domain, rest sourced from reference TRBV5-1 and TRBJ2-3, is KAGVTQTPRYLIKTRGQQVTLSCSPISGHRSVSWYQQTPGQGLQFLFEYFSETQRNKGNFPGRFSGRQFSNSRSEMNVSTLELGDSALYLCASSLPGGGRDTQYFGPGTRLTVL.

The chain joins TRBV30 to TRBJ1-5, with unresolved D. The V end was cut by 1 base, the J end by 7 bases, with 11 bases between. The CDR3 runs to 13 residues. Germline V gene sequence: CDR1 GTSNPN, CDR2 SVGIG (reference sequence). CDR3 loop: CAWSGGLSQPQHF. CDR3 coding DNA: TGTGCCTGGAGTGGGGGTCTTAGCCAGCCCCAGCATTTT.

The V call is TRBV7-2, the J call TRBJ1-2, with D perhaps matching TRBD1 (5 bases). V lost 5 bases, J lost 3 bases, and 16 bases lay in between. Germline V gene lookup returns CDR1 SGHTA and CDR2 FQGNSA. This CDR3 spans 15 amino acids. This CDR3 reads CASSHYKKGDYGYTF. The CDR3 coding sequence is TGTGCCAGCAGCCATTATAAAAAAGGGGACTATGGCTACACCTTC.

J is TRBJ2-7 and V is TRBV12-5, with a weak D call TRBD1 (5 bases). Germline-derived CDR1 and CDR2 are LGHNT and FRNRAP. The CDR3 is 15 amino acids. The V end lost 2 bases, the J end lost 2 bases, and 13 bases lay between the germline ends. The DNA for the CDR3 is TGTGCTAGTGGTTTGCCCCCAGGGTCGACCTACGAGCAGTACTTC. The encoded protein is CASGLPPGSTYEQYF.

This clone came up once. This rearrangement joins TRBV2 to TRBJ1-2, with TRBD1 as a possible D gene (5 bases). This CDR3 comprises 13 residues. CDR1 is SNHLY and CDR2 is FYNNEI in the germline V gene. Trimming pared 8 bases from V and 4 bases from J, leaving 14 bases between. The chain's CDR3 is CASLTGEGYGYTF. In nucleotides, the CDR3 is TGTGCCAGCTTAACAGGCGAAGGCTATGGCTACACCTTC. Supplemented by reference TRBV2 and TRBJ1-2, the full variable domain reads EPEVTQTPSHQVTQMGQEVILRCVPISNHLYFYWYRQILGQKVEFLVSFYNNEISEKSEIFDDQFSVERPDGSNFTLKIRSTKLEDSAMYFCASLTGEGYGYTFGSGTRLTVV.

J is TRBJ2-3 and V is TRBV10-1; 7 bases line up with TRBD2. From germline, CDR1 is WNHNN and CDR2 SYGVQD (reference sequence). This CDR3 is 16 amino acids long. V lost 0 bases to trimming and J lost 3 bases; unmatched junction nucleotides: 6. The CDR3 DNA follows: TGCGCCAGCAGTGAGTCTAGGCGGGGAGGGACAGATACGCAGTATTTT. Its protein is CASSESRRGGTDTQYF.

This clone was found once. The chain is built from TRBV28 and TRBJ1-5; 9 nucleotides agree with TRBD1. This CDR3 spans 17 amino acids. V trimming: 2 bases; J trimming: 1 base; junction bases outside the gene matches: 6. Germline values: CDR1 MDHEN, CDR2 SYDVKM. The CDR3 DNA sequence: TGTGCCAGCAGTTTAAGGACAGGGGCAATGAGCAATCAGCCCCAGCATTTT. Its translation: CASSLRTGAMSNQPQHF.

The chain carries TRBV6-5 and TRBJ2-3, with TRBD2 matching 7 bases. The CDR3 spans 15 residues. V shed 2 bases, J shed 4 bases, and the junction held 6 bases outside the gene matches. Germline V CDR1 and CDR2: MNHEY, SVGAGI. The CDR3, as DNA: TGTGCCAGCAGTTACGGTTGGGAGGGCCCAGATACGCAGTATTTT. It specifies CASSYGWEGPDTQYF.